This T cell receptor beta chain was sequenced in a study of OX40 agonist ivuxolimab in advanced cancers. On the study more broadly: Ivuxolimab, an agonist antibody against OX40 (CD134), was given to patients. It was permissible to have had prior anti-PD-1, anti-PD-L1 or anti-CTLA-4 therapy, and approximately 40% had some. Averaging 60 years in age, with a range of about 23 to 85, the cohort was 65% to 85% male.

Blood specimens came from baseline, cycle 4 day 1, and cycle 7 day 1. Measured with immunoSEQ multiplex PCR; TCRdb has only the in-frame clones, and not every one. The data hold tens of thousands of clones, with approximately 83% observed a single time. The length of the CDR3 is 14 residues. The germline V gene has CDR1 MGHDK and CDR2 SYGVNS. V was shortened by 3 bases and J by 2 bases, with 10 bases between the two germline ends. The source was CD4+ or CD8+ T cells sorted from blood, collected in a trial of the OX40 agonist ivuxolimab. This sequence joins TRBV25-1 and TRBJ2-5, with a weak D call TRBD2 (6 bases). The clonotype originates from an adult with an advanced solid tumor such as melanoma, head and neck, liver or kidney cancer. The CDR3 DNA is TGTGCCAGCAGTGATGTCGGAGGGCAAGAGACCCAGTACTTC. Translating gives CASSDVGGQETQYF.